The 21 T cell receptor beta chains reported below all come from one sample, sequenced in a study of neurological immune-mediated disorders. TCRdb passed the 5' RACE reads through MiXCR, listing each CDR3 protein once. The sample comprises under 60,000 distinct CDR3 sequences, roughly 15% of which are singletons, and 4% to 4.5% rests with the top ten. Input material: PBMCs. The receptors shown here come from a man in his fifties or sixties in good health.

This clonotype came up many times. The CDR3 DNA reads as TGTGCCAGCAGCTTGGAGGACACCAACACCGGGGAGCTGTTTTTT. Protein product: CASSLEDTNTGELFF. The rearrangement links TRBV5-4 to TRBJ2-2; maybe TRBD1 (5 bases). Germline assignment: CDR1 SGHNT and CDR2 YYREEE (reference sequence). V lost 0 bases, J lost 2 bases, and 8 bases lay in between. There are 15 residues in the CDR3.

The sample holds one count of this clonotype. It is unclear where the CDR3 begins or ends on the DNA, so no DNA is shown, and the CDR3 is as TCRdb lists it. The chain uses TRBV7-3 and TRBJ1-2; TRBD1 was called by the table and not checked on the DNA. The germline V gene has CDR1 SGHTA and CDR2 FQGTGA. 23 amino acids form the CDR3, both terminal residues included. The CDR3 protein is CASSLPGSYNEQFFGPGGYGYTF.

Many counts were recorded for this clonotype. This sequence joins TRBV6-5 and TRBJ2-4; D perhaps matches TRBD2 (6 bases). The CDR3 totals 14 residues. Germline V gene data show CDR1 as MNHEY and CDR2 as SVGAGI. Deletions cut 2 bases from V and 9 bases from J, with 14 bases between. CDR3 sequence: CASSYLAGRGIQYF. The CDR3 DNA sequence: TGTGCCAGCAGTTACCTGGCGGGACGGGGCATTCAGTACTTC.

This clonotype showed up many times. This chain connects TRBV27 to TRBJ2-3; maybe TRBD1 (6 bases). This CDR3 contains 15 residues. Germline lookup yields CDR1 MNHEY and CDR2 SMNVEV (reference sequence). The V end was cut by 2 bases, the J end by 6 bases, with 15 bases between. The CDR3 reads CASSLPGHMRDTQYF. Here the CDR3 DNA reads TGTGCCAGCAGTTTACCGGGACACATGAGGGATACGCAGTATTTT.

This clonotype was seen only a few times. V and J are TRBV4-1 and TRBJ2-2; TRBD1 is a possible D gene (5 bases). The ends were cut back, 1 base at V and 7 bases at J, with 13 bases in the middle. This CDR3 is built from 15 residues. Germline values: CDR1 MGHRA, CDR2 YSYEKL. In DNA, the CDR3 is TGCGCCAGCAGCCAAGCCCGCAGGGAAGGCGGGGAGCTGTTTTTT. Residues: CASSQARREGGELFF.

This clonotype was seen at least ten times. The chain is built from TRBV7-2 and TRBJ2-1; TRBD1 matches 7 bases. V trimming: 2 bases; J trimming: 8 bases; junction bases outside the gene matches: 3. Germline CDR1 SGHTA, CDR2 FQGNSA. The CDR3 runs to 13 residues. CDR3 in DNA: TGTGCCAGCAGCTTAAGGACAGGTTATGAGCAGTTCTTC. Protein: CASSLRTGYEQFF.

This clonotype has at least ten counts. J is TRBJ2-1 and V is TRBV10-3, with 9 bases fitting TRBD2. Unmatched junction bases numbered 7, after V lost 10 bases and J lost 12 bases. Germline CDR1 ENHRY, CDR2 SYGVKD. The CDR3 runs 11 residues. CDR3 region: CATGLALGQFF. The CDR3 coding sequence is TGTGCCACGGGACTAGCCCTCGGGCAGTTCTTC.

The sample holds many counts of this clonotype. The chain recombines TRBV9 with TRBJ2-1; D remains unclear. The CDR3 sequence is 14 residues long. Germline CDR1 SGDLS, CDR2 YYNGEE. Trimming pared 0 bases from V and 7 bases from J, leaving 11 bases between. The CDR3 nucleotides are TGTGCCAGCAGCGTAGGCGTGCGATCAAATGAGCAGTTCTTC. This gives the protein CASSVGVRSNEQFF. The whole variable domain, remainder taken from reference TRBV9 and TRBJ2-1, is DSGVTQTPKHLITATGQRVTLRCSPRSGDLSVYWYQQSLDQGLQFLIQYYNGEERAKGNILERFSAQQFPDLHSELNLSSLELGDSALYFCASSVGVRSNEQFFGPGTRLTVL.

The chain couples TRBV5-4 to TRBJ2-7; 7 bases match TRBD2. Looked up from germline, CDR1 is SGHNT and CDR2 is YYREEE (reference sequence). The trim removed 7 bases at V and 0 bases at J, leaving 10 bases unmatched. The CDR3 is 15 amino acids. CDR3 bases: TGTGCCAGCGGGAGGCCCGCGGGAGTCTCCTACGAGCAGTACTTC. It encodes CASGRPAGVSYEQYF.

This clonotype was counted a few times. V and J are TRBV5-1 and TRBJ2-4; the D gene is possibly TRBD2 (5 bases). Trimming took off 2 bases at V and 9 bases at J, with 18 bases between the two ends. CDR1 and CDR2 (germline): SGHRS, YFSETQ. The CDR3 sequence is 15 residues long. The CDR3 here is CASSLAKGHGGIQYF. Here the CDR3 DNA reads TGCGCCAGCAGCTTAGCCAAGGGCCACGGAGGCATTCAGTACTTC.

This clonotype was picked up many times. The rearrangement links TRBV20-1 to TRBJ2-5; TRBD1 might be the D (6 bases). CDR3 length equals 14 residues. Germline CDR1 and CDR2: DFQATT and SNEGSKA (reference sequence). V was clipped by 3 bases and J by 6 bases, with 17 bases between them. CDR3 in DNA: TGCAGTGCTAGTATGGCAGGGGACCCAAAGACCCAGTACTTC. This translates into CSASMAGDPKTQYF.

This clonotype has ten or more counts. The genes are TRBV7-6 and TRBJ2-1; D unclear. Trimming took 1 base from V and 10 from J, leaving 5 bases between them. In germline, CDR1 is SGHVS, CDR2 FNYEAQ. The CDR3 runs 11 residues. DNA of the CDR3: TGTGCCAGCAGCTTAGTAGGGGAGCAGTTCTTC. It encodes CASSLVGEQFF.

There are many counts of this clonotype. The rearrangement joins TRBV7-9 to TRBJ2-7; D gene ambiguous. The CDR3 has 12 amino acids. Germline assignment: CDR1 SEHNR and CDR2 FQNEAQ (reference sequence). V was shortened by 5 bases and J by 6 bases, with 11 bases between the two germline ends. The CDR3 region is CASSHRKGEQYF. The CDR3 nucleotides read TGTGCCAGCAGCCATCGGAAAGGCGAGCAGTACTTC.

This clonotype showed up just a few times. The chain couples TRBV6-1 to TRBJ2-7; D possibly corresponds to TRBD1 (5 bases). Germline CDR1 and CDR2: MNHNS and SASEGT. The CDR3 runs to 13 residues. The V and J ends lost 2 bases and 5 bases respectively, with 10 bases between them. The CDR3 region has the DNA TGTGCCAGCAGTGAACGACAGCTCGACGAGCAGTACTTC. Encoded protein: CASSERQLDEQYF.

Many counts were recorded for this clonotype. The chain has TRBV3-1 and TRBJ2-5, with 7 bases matching TRBD1. Germline values: CDR1 LGHDT, CDR2 YNNKEL (reference sequence). This CDR3 has 17 residues. V was pared by 1 base and J by 1 base, with 9 bases of the junction left unmatched. The chain's CDR3 is CASSQVAGQVIQETQYF. The CDR3, as DNA: TGTGCCAGCAGCCAAGTCGCAGGACAGGTGATCCAAGAGACCCAGTACTTC.

This clonotype was counted many times. A much larger clone differs from this one at a single base, so this may be a read error. The chain is built from TRBV2 and TRBJ1-2; a weak D match, TRBD1 (6 bases). The CDR3 sequence is 15 residues long. The germline V gene encodes CDR1 SNHLY and CDR2 FYNNEI. The V end was cut by 4 bases, the J end by 3 bases, with 15 bases between. The CDR3 is CASSASRGADYGYTF. CDR3 in DNA: TGTGCCAGCAGTGCCAGCCGGGGGGCTGACTATGGCTACACCTTC.

This clonotype is judged medium-sized. V gene TRBV7-2 combines with J gene TRBJ2-2; TRBD2 matches 9 bases. This CDR3 region has 16 residues. After removal of 5 bases from V and 4 bases from J, the junction contained 8 bases not matched to a gene. Germline lookup yields CDR1 SGHTA and CDR2 FQGNSA. This CDR3 reads CASSPHSGSITGELFF. As DNA, the CDR3 is TGTGCCAGCAGCCCCCATAGCGGGAGTATCACCGGGGAGCTGTTTTTT.

This clonotype was counted ten times or more. The CDR3 nucleotides are TGTGCCATCAGCACACAAATCGCGAACACCGGGGAGCTGTTTTTT. Translating gives CAISTQIANTGELFF. The V call is TRBV10-3, the J call TRBJ2-2, with no clear D. The V end was cut by 6 bases, the J end by 0 bases, with 11 bases between. CDR1 is ENHRY and CDR2 is SYGVKD in the germline V gene. There are 15 residues in the CDR3.

This clonotype was found many times. V and J are TRBV5-1 and TRBJ2-3; TRBD1 agrees at 8 bases. J gave up 0 bases and V 4 bases, and 13 bases lay outside the gene matches. The CDR3 runs 18 residues. Germline CDR1 reads SGHRS; CDR2 reads YFSETQ. DNA for the CDR3: TGCGCCAGCAGCCCCGGGACAGGCCAGCTTCCTAGCACAGATACGCAGTATTTT. Its translation: CASSPGTGQLPSTDTQYF.

This clonotype was counted ten times or more. The chain carries TRBV3-1 and TRBJ2-5; the D call may be TRBD1 or TRBD2 (7 bases each). CDR1 is LGHDT and CDR2 is YNNKEL in the germline V gene (reference sequence). V gave up 0 bases and J gave up 5 bases, with 16 bases separating them. This CDR3 has 16 amino acids. CDR3: CASSQELGQGGETQYF. The CDR3 DNA reads as TGTGCCAGCAGCCAAGAACTAGGGCAGGGGGGGGAGACCCAGTACTTC.

Concerning this clonotype: Mismatch with germline at one junction end may stem from a read error. The chain couples TRBV20-1 to TRBJ1-3, with 10 bases aligning to TRBD1. The CDR3 is made up of 15 amino acids. Per germline, CDR1 DFQATT and CDR2 SNEGSKA (reference sequence). The CDR3, as DNA: TGCAGTGCTCTGACAGGGGGCCCGAGTGGAAACACAATATATTTT. Translation gives CSALTGGPSGNTIYF.